One T cell receptor (beta chain) is described in this entry. Antigen: not known. These data are taken from a study of a mutant IDH1 vaccine in newly diagnosed glioma. Overall study context: Visits V12 and V13 fell at weeks 35 and 47, respectively.

Time point noted: week 47, end of study. With topical imiquimod, each dose of the vaccine consisted of 300 ug of mutant IDH1 20-mer peptide. Eight vaccinations reached patients in weeks 1, 3, 5, 7, 11, 15, 19 and 23. Only in-frame clones appear in the TCRdb table, and some are missing; sequencing was by immunoSEQ multiplex PCR. The data show around 94,000 clones, nearly 90% seen once. This sample comprised PBMCs, obtained from a glioma patient whose treatment included an IDH1 peptide vaccine. The TCR originated in a woman aged 50 to 60 with glioma.

CDR3 nucleotides: TGTGCCAGTAGAGCACAGGGGTTATCGGGAGCTTTCTTT. It specifies CASRAQGLSGAFF. The V gene is TRBV19, the J gene TRBJ1-1; 7 bases are shared with TRBD1. CDR3 length: 13 amino acids. With V trimmed by 6 bases and J by 10 bases, 11 bases remained unmatched. The V gene's germline CDR1 is LNHDA and CDR2 SQIVND (reference sequence).